Listed here are 27 T cell receptor beta chains from one sample, sequenced in a study of radiation and T cells in renal cell carcinoma. The time point: blood 2 weeks post-SBRT. Treatment noted: 15 Gy SBRT to primary tumor, nephrectomy 4 weeks later. Assay used: immunoSEQ multiplex PCR; TCRdb lists only in-frame clones, some missing. The sample comprises 100,000 to 150,000 clones, around 80% of which are singletons, and 5.8% rests with the top ten. The material sequenced was blood, taken from a patient whose treatment included radiotherapy and nephrectomy. These receptors all stem from a man in his fifties with renal cell carcinoma.

In this sample, this clone turned up many times. The chain carries TRBV25-1 and TRBJ1-4; D remains unclear. CDR3 length: 14 amino acids. Trimming removed 8 bases from V and 0 bases from J, with 10 bases in between. CDR1 is MGHDK, CDR2 SYGVNS, per germline. The CDR3 nucleotides are TGTGCCAGCGGAGCGTCTGCAACTAATGAAAAACTGTTTTTT. Translation gives CASGASATNEKLFF. The entire variable domain, with the rest obtained from reference TRBV25-1 and TRBJ1-4, is as follows: EADIYQTPRYLVIGTGKKITLECSQTMGHDKMYWYQQDPGMELHLIHYSYGVNSTEKGDLSSESTVSRIRTEHFPLTLESARPSHTSQYLCASGASATNEKLFFGSGTQLSVL.

This clone was detected once. The J gene is TRBJ2-5, the V gene TRBV27, with TRBD2 matching over 8 bases. The CDR3 covers 15 residues. Germline trimming cut 6 bases from V and 5 bases from J; bases unmatched to any gene: 11. Germline assignment: CDR1 MNHEY and CDR2 SMNVEV (reference sequence). CDR3 amino acids: CASRTSAYSRETQYF. Here the CDR3 DNA reads TGTGCCAGCAGGACTAGCGCCTACTCGAGGGAGACCCAGTACTTC.

The chain has TRBV2 and TRBJ2-2; D gene unclear. CDR3 length: 15 residues. The V and J ends lost 4 bases and 2 bases respectively, with 11 bases between them. CDR1 and CDR2 from the germline V gene are SNHLY and FYNNEI. CDR3 nucleotides: TGTGCCAGCAGTGTTCGGGCGGTAAACACCGGGGAGCTGTTTTTT. Its translation: CASSVRAVNTGELFF.

This rearrangement joins TRBV7-9 to TRBJ2-1; no reliable D call. The germline V gene has CDR1 SEHNR and CDR2 FQNEAQ (reference sequence). The V end was cut by 1 base, the J end by 8 bases, with 3 bases between. The CDR3 runs to 11 residues. The CDR3 spells CASSLVDEQFF. The CDR3 DNA is TGTGCCAGCAGCTTAGTCGATGAGCAGTTCTTC.

V usage is TRBV30 and J usage is TRBJ1-4, with 7 bases matching TRBD1. Germline CDR1 and CDR2: GTSNPN and SVGIG (reference sequence). This CDR3 has 15 residues. V was pared by 5 bases and J by 2 bases, with 8 bases of the junction left unmatched. CDR3 residues: CAWHRGQATNEKLFF. CDR3 nucleotides: TGTGCCTGGCATAGAGGACAGGCGACTAATGAAAAACTGTTTTTT.

This clone was observed at least ten times. The V gene is TRBV5-4, the J gene TRBJ2-2; a weak D match, TRBD1 (5 bases). The CDR3 loop spans 15 amino acids. CDR1 is SGHNT and CDR2 is YYREEE in the germline V gene (reference sequence). With 0 bases removed from V and 10 bases from J, the gap between germline ends came to 16 bases. CDR3 nucleotides: TGTGCCAGCAGCTTGGATGAGCTGGGGCAAATGGAGCTGTTTTTT. This translates into CASSLDELGQMELFF.

The gene calls are TRBV7-3 and TRBJ2-3; 10 bases align to TRBD2. The CDR3 covers 15 residues. V lost 1 base and J lost 6; bases outside the gene matches: 4. Germline V lookup: CDR1 SGHTA, CDR2 FQGTGA. The CDR3 loop reads CASSLRGTSADTQYF. The DNA of the CDR3 is TGTGCCAGCAGCTTAAGAGGGACTAGCGCGGATACGCAGTATTTT.

The chain uses TRBV27 and TRBJ2-1; D is unresolved. V lost 5 bases and J 2 bases, leaving 16 bases between the germline ends. The germline CDR1 and CDR2 sequences are MNHEY and SMNVEV (reference sequence). CDR3 length equals 16 residues. The CDR3 bases are TGTGCCAGCAGTCCCCCCAGCAGTAGGACCTACAATGAGCAGTTCTTC. This gives the protein CASSPPSSRTYNEQFF.

The genes are TRBV2 and TRBJ2-3; TRBD2 is a possible D gene (6 bases). The CDR3 contains 14 residues. Germline V gene lookup returns CDR1 SNHLY and CDR2 FYNNEI. V dropped 6 bases and J dropped 4 bases, with 14 bases sitting between them. The CDR3 is CASSERLASDTQYF. DNA for the CDR3: TGTGCCAGCAGCGAACGGCTAGCGTCAGATACGCAGTATTTT.

This chain uses TRBV28 with TRBJ1-1; tentatively, D is TRBD1 (6 bases). Germline lookup yields CDR1 MDHEN and CDR2 SYDVKM. There are 15 residues in the CDR3. Trimming stripped 6 bases from V and 2 bases from J, with 16 bases between. CDR3 nucleotides: TGTGCCAGCAGGACGACAGGTTATAAAAACACTGAAGCTTTCTTT. Its protein product is CASRTTGYKNTEAFF.

The rearrangement uses TRBV7-2 and TRBJ2-7; 8 bases are shared with TRBD2. J was trimmed by 7 bases and V by 4 bases; bases with no gene match: 9. Germline-derived CDR1 and CDR2 are SGHTA and FQGNSA. The CDR3 consists of 14 residues. The CDR3 protein is CASSSSRGGIEQYF. CDR3 bases: TGTGCCAGCAGCTCGTCTCGCGGGGGGATAGAGCAGTACTTC.

V is TRBV5-1 and J is TRBJ1-2; D is perhaps TRBD1 (6 bases). CDR1 SGHRS and CDR2 YFSETQ come from the germline V gene. The germline V and J ends were trimmed by 0 bases and 0 bases, with 12 bases remaining between them. This CDR3 has 16 residues. CDR3 bases: TGCGCCAGCAGCTTGGGCGGTGGACAGCCTAACTATGGCTACACCTTC. Translation: CASSLGGGQPNYGYTF.

The rearrangement joins TRBV5-1 to TRBJ2-5; D might be TRBD2 (5 bases). This CDR3 is 14 amino acids long. The germline V and J ends were trimmed by 0 bases and 6 bases, with 12 bases remaining between them. Germline V CDR1 and CDR2: SGHRS, YFSETQ. The CDR3 here is CASSLVPGSQTQYF. CDR3 DNA: TGCGCCAGCAGCTTGGTTCCGGGGAGTCAGACCCAGTACTTC.

This clone has more than one count but fewer than ten. The junction departs from germline at one end; a sequencing error may be responsible. The chain links TRBV27 to TRBJ1-1; no reliable D call. CDR1 and CDR2 from the germline V gene are MNHEY and SMNVEV (reference sequence). The CDR3 is 13 residues long. The CDR3 coding sequence is TGTGCCAGCAGTTTTCGGTGGAACGCTGAAGCTTTCTTT. As protein: CASSFRWNAEAFF.

The V and J genes are TRBV7-2 and TRBJ1-4; D remains ambiguous. Germline V gene sequence: CDR1 SGHTA, CDR2 FQGNSA. Trimming removed 2 bases from V and 8 bases from J, with 12 bases in between. This CDR3 comprises 14 residues. The DNA of the CDR3 is TGTGCCAGCAGCTTAAGGAGGTTTGGGGAAAAACTGTTTTTT. Residues: CASSLRRFGEKLFF.

The chain employs TRBV19 and TRBJ2-1; a possible D gene is TRBD2 (5 bases). V was clipped by 5 bases and J by 5 bases, with 13 bases between them. CDR1 is LNHDA, CDR2 SQIVND, per germline (reference sequence). The length of the CDR3 is 14 residues. The CDR3 loop reads CASSLLGSDNEQFF. CDR3 nucleotides: TGTGCCAGTAGTCTCCTTGGGAGTGACAATGAGCAGTTCTTC. The whole variable domain, remainder taken from reference TRBV19 and TRBJ2-1, is DGGITQSPKYLFRKEGQNVTLSCEQNLNHDAMYWYRQDPGQGLRLIYYSQIVNDFQKGDIAEGYSVSREKKESFPLTVTSAQKNPTAFYLCASSLLGSDNEQFFGPGTRLTVL.

The chain combines TRBV19 with TRBJ2-5; D tentatively reads TRBD1 or TRBD2 (5 bases each). This CDR3 spans 14 amino acids. V lost 5 bases, J lost 5 bases, and 15 bases lay in between. Germline CDR1 is LNHDA and CDR2 is SQIVND (reference sequence). The DNA of the CDR3 is TGTGCCAGTAGTGGGACCGCGGTGGGGGAGACCCAGTACTTC. Translation gives CASSGTAVGETQYF.

The chain is built from TRBV5-4 and TRBJ2-7, with no clear D. The CDR3 is 15 residues long. The V end was cut by 3 bases, the J end by 0 bases, with 13 bases between. CDR1 and CDR2 (germline): SGHNT, YYREEE (reference sequence). The CDR3, as DNA: TGTGCCAGCAGCTCGGCGGCTTATAGCTCCTACGAGCAGTACTTC. Residues: CASSSAAYSSYEQYF.

The genes are TRBV5-4 and TRBJ2-2; TRBD2 is a possible D gene (6 bases). Germline CDR1 and CDR2: SGHNT and YYREEE (reference sequence). There are 16 residues in the CDR3. Trimming stripped 1 base from V and 1 base from J, with 11 bases between. CDR3 nucleotides: TGTGCCAGCAGCTTGTCGGGTAGCGGGAACACCGGGGAGCTGTTTTTT. Its protein is CASSLSGSGNTGELFF.

The J gene is TRBJ2-3, the V gene TRBV6-6; D may be TRBD2 (6 bases). Germline-derived CDR1 and CDR2 are MNHNY and SVGAGI (reference sequence). The CDR3 totals 14 residues. Trimming cost V 5 bases and J 2 bases, with 11 bases left between them. The DNA for the CDR3 is TGTGCCAGCAGTAACCCGGGACTCACAGATACGCAGTATTTT. This sequence encodes CASSNPGLTDTQYF.

The rearrangement uses TRBV19 and TRBJ1-4; D uncertain. With 3 bases removed from V and 5 bases from J, the gap between germline ends came to 10 bases. Germline CDR1 and CDR2: LNHDA and SQIVND (reference sequence). There are 14 residues in the CDR3. For the CDR3, the DNA is TGTGCCAGTAGTATTTGGAGGCTCAATGAAAAACTGTTTTTT. Its translation is CASSIWRLNEKLFF.

This chain links TRBV7-6 with TRBJ2-1; D gene unclear. V lost 1 base to trimming and J lost 9 bases, with 13 bases between them. This CDR3 is 14 amino acids long. Germline V CDR1 and CDR2: SGHVS, FNYEAQ. Here the CDR3 reads CASSLEVSSPEQFF. The CDR3 DNA is TGTGCCAGCAGCTTAGAGGTTAGCAGCCCTGAGCAGTTCTTC.

The table lists this clone with a count of one. The chain couples TRBV6-5 to TRBJ2-3; D unclear. The CDR3 length is 13 residues. The germline V gene has CDR1 MNHEY and CDR2 SVGAGI. The V end lost 7 bases, the J end lost 1 base, and 9 bases lay between the germline ends. CDR3 residues: CASMGPGTDTQYF. The CDR3 coding sequence is TGTGCCAGCATGGGCCCGGGCACAGATACGCAGTATTTT.

The chain employs TRBV5-6 and TRBJ2-7; the match to TRBD1 covers 8 bases. This CDR3 has 16 residues. Germline CDR1 is SGHDT and CDR2 is YYEEEE. The V and J ends lost 2 bases and 0 bases, in that order; junction bases with no gene match: 7. The CDR3 DNA is TGTGCCAGCAGCTTTTCCGGCAGGGGGCCCTCCTACGAGCAGTACTTC. Protein sequence: CASSFSGRGPSYEQYF.

The rearrangement links TRBV2 to TRBJ2-1, with D tentatively TRBD1 (7 bases). The CDR3 runs 13 residues. The V end lost 5 bases, the J end lost 7 bases, and 12 bases lay between the germline ends. Looked up from germline, CDR1 is SNHLY and CDR2 is FYNNEI. The CDR3 DNA is TGTGCCAGCAGTAAACAGGGGAGGAATGAGCAGTTCTTC. Protein sequence: CASSKQGRNEQFF.

The chain uses TRBV30 and TRBJ1-5, with D perhaps matching TRBD1 (6 bases). CDR3 size: 14 residues. V lost 1 base, J lost 6 bases, and 13 bases lay in between. Germline values: CDR1 GTSNPN, CDR2 SVGIG (reference sequence). DNA of the CDR3: TGTGCCTGGAGTGGAACAGGGATAAGTCAGCCCCAGCATTTT. Amino acids: CAWSGTGISQPQHF.

This sequence joins TRBV6-6 and TRBJ1-4, with TRBD1 identical over 7 bases. The V gene's germline CDR1 is MNHNY and CDR2 SVGAGI (reference sequence). The V segment lost 2 bases and the J segment 8 bases; nucleotides outside the gene matches: 11. CDR3 length: 16 amino acids. CDR3 sequence: CASSYPPGTEHEKLFF. CDR3 nucleotides: TGTGCCAGCAGTTACCCCCCCGGGACAGAACACGAAAAACTGTTTTTT.